The 2 T cell receptor beta chains given below trace back to one sample, sequenced in a study of T cell responses to AZD1222 COVID-19 vaccine. The assay was immunoSEQ multiplex PCR, and TCRdb's table has in-frame clones only and misses some. The sample holds over 150,000 clones; 80% to 95% are singletons and the top ten take 1.6%. Sample: peripheral blood, taken on day 0 of AZD1222 vaccination. These receptors all come from an adult in good health.

The rearrangement uses TRBV5-1 and TRBJ1-2; D remains unclear. V was trimmed by 3 bases and J by 0 bases, leaving 9 bases between them. CDR1 SGHRS and CDR2 YFSETQ come from the germline V gene. The CDR3 is 14 amino acids. DNA of the CDR3: TGCGCCAGCAGCTACGGGCCTCCTAACTATGGCTACACCTTC. Amino acid sequence: CASSYGPPNYGYTF.

The gene calls are TRBV12-3 or TRBV12-4 and TRBJ1-2; D is uncertain. Trimming removed 6 bases at V and 5 bases at J, with 13 bases between. The CDR3 runs to 13 residues. The chain's CDR3 is CASRGGLGYGYTF. For the CDR3, the DNA is TGTGCCAGCAGAGGCGGCCTGGGGTATGGCTACACCTTC.